This record concerns one T cell receptor beta chain sequence. The record originates from a study of CD8 T cells in Susac syndrome. The RNA input was roughly 0.45 to 1 ug, and it was reverse transcribed with random hexamers. MiXCR, run by TCRdb on the immunoSEQ multiplex PCR reads, gives a single entry per CDR3 protein. The sample holds some 150,000 distinct CDR3 sequences, around 94% seen once. The source is a human donor in good health. Material: CD4+ T cells from PBMCs.

This CDR3 reads CASASPPGGRNEQFF. The CDR3 nucleotides are TGTGCCAGCGCCTCCCCCCCGGGAGGGCGAAATGAGCAGTTCTTC. This rearrangement joins TRBV28 to TRBJ2-1, with 8 bases lining up with TRBD2. V lost 8 bases, J lost 7 bases, and 13 bases stayed unmatched. This CDR3 region has 15 residues. Germline CDR1 reads MDHEN; CDR2 reads SYDVKM.